Shown below are 22 T cell receptor beta chains from a single sample sequenced in a study of vaccination and CD4 T cells after COVID-19. Regarding treatment: approximately 11-day PBMC culture with coronavirus spike peptide pools or control peptides (ViraFEST assay). Cultured CD4+ T cell DNA underwent sequencing with the Oncomine TCR Beta short-read assay. TCRdb re-called the PCR reads with MiXCR, one entry per CDR3 protein. Of under 20,000 distinct CDR3 sequences listed, 51% are singletons. The antigens of these receptors remain unknown. The sequencing used CD4+ T cells from blood, cultured in vitro, collected before SARS-CoV-2 vaccination. The receptors originated from a human donor who had recovered from COVID-19.

The chain employs TRBV28 and TRBJ1-1, with a tentative D call TRBD1 (5 bases). Trimming took off 2 bases at V and 4 bases at J, with 17 bases between the two ends. This CDR3 contains 16 residues. Germline V gene lookup returns CDR1 MDHEN and CDR2 SYDVKM. The CDR3 coding sequence is TGTGCCAGCAGTTTAAATCCGGGGGAGCCTAGCACTGAAGCTTTCTTT. This encodes CASSLNPGEPSTEAFF.

This rearrangement joins TRBV2 to TRBJ2-3, with TRBD1 matching over 8 bases. Trimming removed 11 bases from V and 3 bases from J; junction bases left unmatched: 10. The CDR3 extends over 14 amino acids. CDR1 and CDR2 from the germline V gene are SNHLY and FYNNEI. CDR3 protein: CASADRAFTDTQYF. CDR3 coding DNA: TGTGCCTCTGCGGACAGGGCTTTTACAGATACGCAGTATTTT.

This clonotype was observed a handful of times. The chain uses TRBV19 and TRBJ1-5; no definite D call. V gave up 2 bases and J gave up 4 bases, with 12 bases separating them. The CDR3 runs to 15 residues. Looked up from germline, CDR1 is LNHDA and CDR2 is SQIVND (reference sequence). The CDR3 DNA is TGTGCCAGTAGTATAATAGTCGGGGATAATCAGCCCCAGCATTTT. Translation: CASSIIVGDNQPQHF.

The chain uses TRBV28 and TRBJ1-1; unclear D gene. V shed 5 bases and J shed 0 bases, with 10 bases lying between them. The V gene's germline CDR1 is MDHEN and CDR2 SYDVKM. The CDR3 runs to 14 residues. CDR3 coding DNA: TGTGCCAGCAGTCTACTGCGGTTGAACACTGAAGCTTTCTTT. Protein sequence: CASSLLRLNTEAFF.

The rearrangement links TRBV12-3 or TRBV12-4 to TRBJ2-5; D uncertain. Trimming stripped 1 base from V and 2 bases from J, with 8 bases between. The CDR3 extends over 14 amino acids. Here the CDR3 DNA reads TGTGCCAGCAGTTTAGAGTTGGCACAAGAGACCCAGTACTTC. It translates to CASSLELAQETQYF.

This chain joins TRBV25-1 and TRBJ1-3; possible D gene TRBD1, 5 bases. V dropped 3 bases and J dropped 2 bases, with 20 bases sitting between them. CDR3 length: 18 amino acids. CDR1 is MGHDK and CDR2 is SYGVNS in the germline V gene. The CDR3 coding sequence is TGTGCCAGCAGTGACCCAAAAGGGGCAGGGAGCCCTGGAAACACCATATATTTT. Translated: CASSDPKGAGSPGNTIYF.

V is TRBV11-2 and J is TRBJ2-7; possibly TRBD1 or TRBD2 for D (5 bases each). The CDR3 has 13 residues. V was trimmed by 2 bases and J by 5 bases, leaving 10 bases between them. CDR1 and CDR2 (germline): SGHAT, FQNNGV. CDR3 in DNA: TGTGCCAGCAGCTTAATGGGGGTAAACGAGCAGTACTTC. It encodes CASSLMGVNEQYF.

V usage is TRBV2 and J usage is TRBJ2-7, with D possibly matching TRBD1 (5 bases). This CDR3 is 14 amino acids long. Germline V gene data show CDR1 as SNHLY and CDR2 as FYNNEI. The V end lost 8 bases, the J end lost 2 bases, and 16 bases lay between the germline ends. DNA for the CDR3: TGTGCCAGCCATCCGGACACACGAACCTACGAGCAGTACTTC. Translated, it gives CASHPDTRTYEQYF.

V usage is TRBV20-1 and J usage is TRBJ2-1, with TRBD2 matching over 8 bases. The CDR3 length is 14 residues. V lost 3 bases and J lost 4; bases outside the gene matches: 5. Germline CDR1 reads DFQATT; CDR2 reads SNEGSKA (reference sequence). The CDR3 is CSASRLALYNEQFF. The CDR3 DNA is TGCAGTGCTAGCAGACTAGCGCTGTACAATGAGCAGTTCTTC.

This clonotype qualifies as medium-sized. The CDR3 region is CASSERETDTQYF. The CDR3 nucleotides are TGTGCCAGCAGTGAGCGGGAGACAGATACGCAGTATTTT. J is TRBJ2-3 and V is TRBV6-4, with 7 bases aligning to TRBD2. Germline-derived CDR1 and CDR2 are MRHNA and SNTAGT. The junction had 0 bases not matched to a gene; V was cut back by 3 bases and J by 3 bases. The CDR3 runs 13 residues.

This clonotype was seen more than once but under ten times. The genes are TRBV7-8 and TRBJ1-5, with no clear D. CDR1 and CDR2 from the germline V gene are SGHVS and FQNEAQ. V lost 5 bases, J lost 9 bases, and 20 bases lay in between. This CDR3 region has 15 residues. CDR3 region: CASSRDHSSERPQHF. CDR3 nucleotides: TGTGCCAGCAGCCGAGACCACTCAAGCGAGAGGCCCCAGCATTTT. Looking up the rest from reference TRBV7-8 and TRBJ1-5 gives the full variable domain: GAGVSQSPRYKVAKRGQDVALRCDPISGHVSLFWYQQALGQGPEFLTYFQNEAQLDKSGLPSDRFFAERPEGSVSTLKIQRTQQEDSAVYLCASSRDHSSERPQHFGDGTRLSIL.

This chain uses TRBV28 with TRBJ1-5; D unresolved. Per germline, CDR1 MDHEN and CDR2 SYDVKM. This CDR3 contains 12 residues. Trimming cost V 8 bases and J 5 bases, with 10 bases left between them. The CDR3 sequence: CASRLYHQPQHF. CDR3 DNA: TGTGCCAGCCGCCTGTACCATCAGCCCCAGCATTTT.

This clonotype was picked up a small number of times. The genes are TRBV6-1 and TRBJ2-7; possible D gene TRBD2, 6 bases. Germline V CDR1 and CDR2: MNHNS, SASEGT. V lost 7 bases and J 11 bases, leaving 39 bases between the germline ends. The CDR3 runs to 19 residues. CDR3 amino acids: CASTGTLLARAGTLSLEYF. CDR3 bases: TGTGCCAGCACCGGAACCCTATTAGCCCGAGCGGGTACCCTTTCATTAGAGTACTTC.

This clonotype came up a few times. The chain recombines TRBV20-1 with TRBJ1-2; D remains ambiguous. V shed 5 bases and J shed 0 bases, with 16 bases lying between them. CDR3 length: 15 amino acids. Germline values: CDR1 DFQATT, CDR2 SNEGSKA (reference sequence). CDR3 amino acids: CSAFTENLANYGYTF. Here the CDR3 DNA reads TGCAGTGCTTTTACGGAAAACTTAGCTAACTATGGCTACACCTTC.

About this clonotype: Relative to the germline gene, one junction end is altered; a read error may explain this. The chain has TRBV7-8 and TRBJ1-2; 8 nucleotides line up with TRBD1. This CDR3 contains 12 residues. The V gene's germline CDR1 is SGHVS and CDR2 FQNEAQ. The CDR3 sequence is CASSLGDRTLFF. In nucleotides, the CDR3 is TGTGCCAGCAGCTTAGGGGACAGGACTCTCTTCTTC.

On this clonotype: Because the CDR3 is missing its conserved closing phenylalanine or tryptophan, this is likely a read error. This rearrangement joins TRBV20-1 to TRBJ2-5; D unclear. The CDR3 covers 11 residues. Germline CDR1 DFQATT, CDR2 SNEGSKA (reference sequence). V dropped 6 bases and J dropped 0 bases, with 5 bases sitting between them. DNA for the CDR3: TGCAGTGCGACAAACCAAGAGACCCAGTACCTC. Protein product: CSATNQETQYL.

This clonotype was observed a handful of times. The chain recombines TRBV2 with TRBJ2-2; D is possibly TRBD2 (5 bases). The CDR3 is 15 amino acids. Germline-derived CDR1 and CDR2 are SNHLY and FYNNEI. Trimming shortened V by 1 base and J by 7 bases, and 13 bases separated the two germline ends. The CDR3 loop is CASSEEGAEGGELFF. CDR3 nucleotide sequence: TGTGCCAGCAGTGAAGAGGGCGCCGAGGGCGGGGAGCTGTTTTTT.

This clonotype was counted between two and nine times. This chain joins TRBV6-5 and TRBJ1-1; a possible D gene is TRBD1 (6 bases). Trimming took off 2 bases at V and 1 base at J, with 8 bases between the two ends. Germline CDR1 is MNHEY and CDR2 is SVGAGI. The CDR3 contains 14 residues. The DNA of the CDR3 is TGTGCCAGCAGTTACAGCAGGGGGAACACTGAAGCTTTCTTT. Protein product: CASSYSRGNTEAFF.

This rearrangement joins TRBV28 to TRBJ2-5, with D unresolved. The V gene lost 5 bases and the J gene lost 7 bases, with 8 bases spanning the gap. CDR3 length: 11 residues. Germline CDR1 is MDHEN and CDR2 is SYDVKM. The CDR3 DNA follows: TGTGCCAGCAGTCTCAAGGGGACCCAGTACTTC. It translates to CASSLKGTQYF.

The V call is TRBV2, the J call TRBJ2-5; 8 bases are shared with TRBD1. With 7 bases clipped from V and 6 bases from J, the junction kept 4 bases outside the gene matches. Looked up from germline, CDR1 is SNHLY and CDR2 is FYNNEI. CDR3 length: 12 residues. Written as DNA, the CDR3 is TGTGCCAGCATCAGGGGGCCAAAGACCCAGTACTTC. Its protein product is CASIRGPKTQYF.

On this clonotype: At one end the junction does not follow the germline gene, possibly because of a read error. J is TRBJ2-3 and V is TRBV6-1; 11 bases align to TRBD2. The CDR3 has 17 residues. Looked up from germline, CDR1 is MNHNS and CDR2 is SASEGT. The chain's CDR3 is CTSSELAGGGGTDTQYF. Written as DNA, the CDR3 is TGTACCAGCAGTGAGCTAGCGGGAGGTGGGGGCACAGATACGCAGTATTTT.

The chain recombines TRBV30 with TRBJ1-1, with no clear D. This CDR3 contains 13 residues. From germline, CDR1 is GTSNPN and CDR2 SVGIG (reference sequence). Trimming stripped 0 bases from V and 5 bases from J, with 10 bases between. DNA of the CDR3: TGTGCCTGGAGTGTAAGTCTGGGAACTGAAGCTTTCTTT. Translation gives CAWSVSLGTEAFF.